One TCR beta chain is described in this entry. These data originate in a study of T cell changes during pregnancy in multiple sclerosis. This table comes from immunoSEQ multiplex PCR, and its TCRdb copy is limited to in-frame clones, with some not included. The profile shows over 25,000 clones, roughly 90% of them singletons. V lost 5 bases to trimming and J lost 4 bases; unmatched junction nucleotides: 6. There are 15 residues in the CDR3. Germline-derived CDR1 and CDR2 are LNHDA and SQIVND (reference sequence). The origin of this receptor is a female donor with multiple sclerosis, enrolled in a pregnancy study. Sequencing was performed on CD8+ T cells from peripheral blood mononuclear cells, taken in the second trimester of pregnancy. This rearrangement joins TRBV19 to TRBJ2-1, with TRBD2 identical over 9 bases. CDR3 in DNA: TGTGCCAGTAGTCCCCTAGCGGGGAATTACAATGAGCAGTTCTTC. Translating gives CASSPLAGNYNEQFF.